This T cell receptor beta chain was sequenced in a study of cytomegalovirus exposure and HLA in healthy donors. This clone appeared a few times. Repertoires were generated with immunoSEQ multiplex PCR, while TCRdb's copy carries only in-frame clones and drops some. The table lists 150,000 to 200,000 clones, about nine tenths of them singletons, with over 4% in the top ten. The clonotype was recovered from a man younger than 35 in good health and CMV-seropositive. The specimen was PBMCs.

The CDR3 DNA follows: TGTGCCAGCAGTTTATCTGTAGGACGGGAGAACACTGAAGCTTTCTTT. It codes for CASSLSVGRENTEAFF. The chain employs TRBV27 and TRBJ1-1; D unclear. Deletions cut 0 bases from V and 1 base from J, with 12 bases between. Germline values: CDR1 MNHEY, CDR2 SMNVEV (reference sequence). The CDR3 consists of 16 residues.